The clone carrying this TCR beta chain has a single count. The CDR3 consists of 12 residues. Germline CDR1 reads MGHDK; CDR2 reads SYGVNS. V shed 1 base and J shed 4 bases, with 5 bases lying between them. The data were produced by immunoSEQ multiplex PCR, yet TCRdb's version contains in-frame clones alone and is incomplete. The table includes more than 90,000 clones, about 90% detected once. This entry belongs to a study of T cell responses to AZD1222 COVID-19 vaccine. Recipients boosted at about 4 weeks or about 12 weeks are pooled. The chain is built from TRBV25-1 and TRBJ2-7; D is unresolved. This TCR was sampled from an adult who received the AZD1222 COVID-19 vaccine. Here the sequenced sample was peripheral blood, taken 28 days after the second AZD1222 dose. The DNA of the CDR3 is TGTGCCAGCAGTGAATTGGGGTACGAGCAGTACTTC. Translated, it gives CASSELGYEQYF.